A single TCR beta chain is shown here with its context. This clone's antigen is unknown. One base away there is no much larger clone; base qualities are not given. What the time point label conveys for this sample: cells obtained before transplantation from donor or recipient. CD3+CD4+ and CD3+CD8+ populations were FACS-sorted from unstimulated pre-transplant donor and recipient cells taken from spleen or lymph nodes. This entry is derived from a study of graft-versus-host responses after intestinal transplantation (dated by TCRdb to the early 2020s). Concerning the study at large: The transplants that recipients got were multivisceral, liver-intestinal, or isolated intestinal. A peak of at least 4% donor T cells among recipient peripheral blood mononuclear cells was the definition used for donor T cell macrochimerism. Alloreactive clones were identified by sequencing pre-transplant mixed lymphocyte reaction products and comparing these products with unstimulated pre-transplant donor and recipient T cells. A cohort of 24 intestinal transplant recipients, including one retransplant, was enrolled, and 3 patients lacking pretransplant specimens were excluded. Anti-thymocyte globulin induction was given to all recipients, followed by maintenance tacrolimus and steroids for about 3 years. Rather than being sequenced by the commercial service, samples from a few later patients were sequenced in-house on an Illumina MiSeq and processed with MiXCR. Bulk TCR-beta CDR3 sequencing was used to track graft-versus-host and host-versus-graft alloreactive T cell clones in the graft, circulation and bone marrow after intestinal transplantation.

Points the paper makes about the study in general: In the allografts of patients with donor T cell macrochimerism, GvH to HvG T cell clonal ratios were high. Early after transplant, peak levels of circulating GvH clones were found to be associated with declines in HvG clones. GvH clones were detected in recipient bone marrow, and some of these GvH clones were observed earlier in ileal mucosa or blood, consistent with an intestinal mucosal origin. The relatively low number and heterogeneity of intestinal transplant patients limited the conclusions.

Libraries were built with the immunoSEQ multiplex PCR assay. For most patients, genomic DNA was isolated with the Qiagen DNeasy Blood and Tissue Kit and sent frozen to Adaptive Biotechnologies for TCR sequencing. High-throughput TCR-beta CDR3 sequencing of genomic DNA from most patients was performed by Adaptive Biotechnologies. Per the source publication's procedure: TCR sequencing data for around 19 patients were retrieved from Adaptive's ImmunoSEQ software; a few other patients were processed with MiXCR and VDJtools. To correct CD4 versus CD8 sorting errors, sequences present in both subsets at a frequency ratio below 5:1 were removed. Because the origin of CDR3 nucleotide sequences shared between donor and recipient could not be assigned, those sequences were removed. At least 2-fold expansion over unstimulated cells and a minimum CFSE-low frequency of 0.002% (template counts) or 0.001% (read counts) were required for clones to be classified as alloreactive. Clones were considered mappable if detected in sequenced pre-transplant spleen, lymph node, or MLR CFSE-low populations of the donor or recipient. The cumulative frequency of alloreactive clones was calculated as a percentage of all sequences, weighted by copy number. Drawn from immuneACCESS, this table holds only the in-frame rearrangements with V and J called that TCRdb kept. Clones are partly lost; checked studies trace under half to an unresolved V gene and leave the rest unexplained. V, J and clone size derive from that table, while D and trimming were established from the DNA sequence. The sample table shows approximately 70,000 clones, and 84% are seen once. 0.39% of the sample comes from the top ten.

The CDR3 goes from the cysteine to the phenylalanine over 16 residues. This entry keeps only the CDR3 DNA: 48 bases, framed from base 1. The germline V end is reduced by 1 base and the J end by 1 base; junction bases left unmatched: 4. As encoded in the germline V gene, CDR1 is MDHEN while CDR2 is SYDVKM. Material: unstimulated CD4+ T cells sorted from spleen or lymph node cells, obtained before transplant. The chain is assembled from TRBV28 and TRBJ2-5; 9 bases in the junction line up with TRBD2. This TCR was recovered from a human donor who was the organ donor for an intestinal transplant. For the CDR3, the sequence is CASSLLRGGPQETQYF. Here is the DNA: TGTGCCAGCAGTTTATTGCGGGGGGGCCCCCAAGAGACCCAGTACTTC.